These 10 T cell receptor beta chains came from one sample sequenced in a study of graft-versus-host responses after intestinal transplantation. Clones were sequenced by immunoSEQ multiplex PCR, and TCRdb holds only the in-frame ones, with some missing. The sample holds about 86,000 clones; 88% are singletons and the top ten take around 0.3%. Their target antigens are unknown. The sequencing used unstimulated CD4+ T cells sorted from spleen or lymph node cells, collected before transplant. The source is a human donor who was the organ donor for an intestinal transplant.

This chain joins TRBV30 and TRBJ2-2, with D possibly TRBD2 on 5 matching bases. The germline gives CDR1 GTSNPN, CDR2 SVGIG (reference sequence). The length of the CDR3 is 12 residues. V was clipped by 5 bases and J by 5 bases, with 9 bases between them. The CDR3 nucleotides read TGTGCCTGGGTGGCGGGTACCGGGGAGCTGTTTTTT. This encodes CAWVAGTGELFF.

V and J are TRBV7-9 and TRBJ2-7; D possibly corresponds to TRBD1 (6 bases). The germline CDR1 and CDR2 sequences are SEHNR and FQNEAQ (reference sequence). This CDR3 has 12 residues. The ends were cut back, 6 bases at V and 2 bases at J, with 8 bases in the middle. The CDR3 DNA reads TGTGCCAGCAGTAGGACAGCCTACGAGCAGTACTTC. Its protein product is CASSRTAYEQYF.

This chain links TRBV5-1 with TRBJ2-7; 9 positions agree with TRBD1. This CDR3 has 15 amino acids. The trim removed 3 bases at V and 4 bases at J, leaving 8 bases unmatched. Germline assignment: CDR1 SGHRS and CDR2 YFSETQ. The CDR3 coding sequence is TGCGCCAGCAGCTCGATTCCGGGACAGGGATACGAGCAGTACTTC. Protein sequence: CASSSIPGQGYEQYF.

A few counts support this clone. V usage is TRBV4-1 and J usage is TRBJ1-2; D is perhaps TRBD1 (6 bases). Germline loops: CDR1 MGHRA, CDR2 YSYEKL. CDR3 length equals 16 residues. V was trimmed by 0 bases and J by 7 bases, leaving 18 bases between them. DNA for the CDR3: TGCGCCAGCAGCCAAGATACTGGGACACCCCGGGGTGGCTACACCTTC. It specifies CASSQDTGTPRGGYTF.

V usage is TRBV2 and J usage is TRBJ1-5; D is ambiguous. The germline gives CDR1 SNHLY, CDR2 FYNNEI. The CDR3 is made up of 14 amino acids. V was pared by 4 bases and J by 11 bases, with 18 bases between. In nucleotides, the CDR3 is TGTGCCAGCAGTGTGGAGTCGTCCGGGGTGACCCAGCATTTT. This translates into CASSVESSGVTQHF.

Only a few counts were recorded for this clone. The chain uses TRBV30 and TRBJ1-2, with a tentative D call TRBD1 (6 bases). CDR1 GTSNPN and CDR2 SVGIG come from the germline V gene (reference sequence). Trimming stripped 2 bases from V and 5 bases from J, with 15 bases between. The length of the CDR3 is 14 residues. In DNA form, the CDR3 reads TGTGCCTGGAGTAAGCCAGCAGGGGAGTATGGCTACACCTTC. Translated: CAWSKPAGEYGYTF.

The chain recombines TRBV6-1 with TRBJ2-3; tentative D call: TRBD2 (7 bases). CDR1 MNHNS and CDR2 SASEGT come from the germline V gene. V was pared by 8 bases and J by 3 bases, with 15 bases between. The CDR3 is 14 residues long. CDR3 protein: CASSVRGPTDTQYF. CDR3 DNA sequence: TGTGCCAGCTCGGTGCGGGGGCCAACAGATACGCAGTATTTT.

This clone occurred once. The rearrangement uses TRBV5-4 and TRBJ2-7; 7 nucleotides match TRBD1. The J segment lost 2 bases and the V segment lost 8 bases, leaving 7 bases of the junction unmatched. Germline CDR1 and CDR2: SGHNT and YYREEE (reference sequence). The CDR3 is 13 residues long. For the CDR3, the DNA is TGTGCCAGTCACCGGGACAGACCCTACGAGCAGTACTTC. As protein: CASHRDRPYEQYF.

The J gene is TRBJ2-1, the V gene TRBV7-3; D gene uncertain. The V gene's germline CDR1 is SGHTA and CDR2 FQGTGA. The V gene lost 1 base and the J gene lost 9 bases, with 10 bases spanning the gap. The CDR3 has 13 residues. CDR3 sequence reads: CASSLRLQSEQFF. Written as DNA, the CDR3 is TGTGCCAGCAGCTTAAGGCTGCAAAGTGAGCAGTTCTTC.

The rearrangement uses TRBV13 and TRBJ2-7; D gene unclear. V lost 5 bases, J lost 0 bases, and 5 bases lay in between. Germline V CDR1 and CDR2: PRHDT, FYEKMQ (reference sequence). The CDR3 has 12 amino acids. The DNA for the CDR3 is TGTGCCAGCAGCCCTAGCTCCTACGAGCAGTACTTC. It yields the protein CASSPSSYEQYF.